The clone carrying this T cell receptor beta chain was picked up a small number of times. Antigen: not known. The CDR3 runs to 16 residues. V was cut by 3 bases and J by 1 base, with 15 bases left in between. Germline V gene lookup returns CDR1 KGHSH and CDR2 LQKENI. This entry is derived from a study of early T cells in non-severe SARS-CoV-2 infection. Study summary: Unsorted whole-blood RNA was sequenced in bulk, leaving chains unpaired.

Overall study findings and caveats: The matching step, a VDJdb search, favored anti-spike CD8 responses and missed private and CD4 specificities.

The protocol attached unique molecular identifiers to individual cDNA molecules. One entry per CDR3 protein results from TCRdb running MiXCR on the 5' RACE reads. Among roughly 63,000 distinct CDR3 sequences, about 12% were seen once, and the ten largest hold roughly 1.2%. The chain employs TRBV18 and TRBJ2-5; either TRBD1 or TRBD2 may fit D (5 bases each). The sequence came from an adult who was a healthcare worker with PCR-confirmed SARS-CoV-2 infection or an uninfected control (not recorded which). The donor label of this sample is uncertain. Sequences were derived from whole blood, sampled at baseline. The CDR3 region is CASSPRDLRGQETQYF. As DNA, the CDR3 is TGTGCCAGCTCACCGAGGGACCTTCGAGGCCAAGAGACCCAGTACTTC.